A selection of T cell receptor beta chains follows, all from one sample in a study of blood T cell repertoires in COVID-19. The data were produced by immunoSEQ multiplex PCR, yet TCRdb's version contains in-frame clones alone and is incomplete. This table holds tens of thousands of clones, about 81% found once. The sequenced sample was peripheral blood. The receptors come from a man aged 50-59 years with active COVID-19. Both conserved end residues are part of each CDR3. Fields, in order: D gene, J gene, V gene, clone size, CDR3 DNA, CDR3 protein. A D gene is named only where the DNA matches it firmly. Size is stated for part of the rows, as once, few or many counts, or as a class when the clone is expanded.

d_gene: .; j_gene: TRBJ1-2; v_gene: TRBV27; abundance: .; CDR3nt: TGTGCCAGCAGTTTTGGGCTCGACTATGGCTACACCTTC; CDR3aa: CASSFGLDYGYTF
d_gene: .; j_gene: TRBJ1-1; v_gene: TRBV19; abundance: .; CDR3nt: TGTGCCAGTAGTATTCAACCGGGAGGTAGGAACACTGAAGCTTTCTTT; CDR3aa: CASSIQPGGRNTEAFF
d_gene: .; j_gene: TRBJ2-2; v_gene: TRBV7-2; abundance: .; CDR3nt: TGTGCCAGCTATAAATACGGGGAGCTGTTTTTT; CDR3aa: CASYKYGELFF
d_gene: TRBD2; j_gene: TRBJ2-1; v_gene: TRBV4-1; abundance: few; CDR3nt: TGCGCCAGCAGCCGGACTAGCGGGACCTACAATGAGCAGTTCTTC; CDR3aa: CASSRTSGTYNEQFF
d_gene: .; j_gene: TRBJ2-7; v_gene: TRBV5-1; abundance: .; CDR3nt: TGCGCCAGCAGTTCTCAGGGTTATTTTGACATCTCCTACGAGCAGTACTTC; CDR3aa: CASSSQGYFDISYEQYF
d_gene: TRBD1; j_gene: TRBJ2-7; v_gene: TRBV3-1/TRBV3-2; abundance: .; CDR3nt: TGTGCCAGCAGCCCTCCAGCGAGACAGGGAGCCGAGCAGTACTTC; CDR3aa: CASSPPARQGAEQYF
d_gene: TRBD1; j_gene: TRBJ1-5; v_gene: TRBV10-2; abundance: few; CDR3nt: TGCGCCAGCAGCAGGGACAGAAATCAGCCCCAGCATTTT; CDR3aa: CASSRDRNQPQHF
d_gene: .; j_gene: TRBJ2-1; v_gene: TRBV7-9; abundance: .; CDR3nt: TGTGCCAGCAGCTTTTACGGGGGCAATGAGCAGTTCTTC; CDR3aa: CASSFYGGNEQFF
d_gene: TRBD1; j_gene: TRBJ2-7; v_gene: TRBV4-1; abundance: .; CDR3nt: TGCGCCAGCAGCCTAAGGGACAGACCCTACGAGCAGTACTTC; CDR3aa: CASSLRDRPYEQYF
d_gene: TRBD1; j_gene: TRBJ1-1; v_gene: TRBV10-1; abundance: .; CDR3nt: TGCGCCAGCAGTTATACAGGGGCCACTGAAGCTTTCTTT; CDR3aa: CASSYTGATEAFF
d_gene: .; j_gene: TRBJ2-1; v_gene: TRBV10-3; abundance: .; CDR3nt: TGTGCCATCGGTACAGGGAGGGGGCAGTTCTTC; CDR3aa: CAIGTGRGQFF
d_gene: TRBD1; j_gene: TRBJ1-4; v_gene: TRBV7-6; abundance: .; CDR3nt: TGTGCCAGCAGCTCGATTGGGGACAGGGGGCGGGAAAAACTGTTTTTT; CDR3aa: CASSSIGDRGREKLFF
d_gene: TRBD1; j_gene: TRBJ2-1; v_gene: TRBV27; abundance: .; CDR3nt: TGTGCCAGCAGCGGACAGGGTATGATATATGAGCAGTTCTTC; CDR3aa: CASSGQGMIYEQFF
d_gene: TRBD1; j_gene: TRBJ2-5; v_gene: TRBV5-1; abundance: .; CDR3nt: TGCGCCAGCAGCTTGGTACAGGGGGAGGAAGAGACCCAGTACTTC; CDR3aa: CASSLVQGEEETQYF
d_gene: .; j_gene: TRBJ2-5; v_gene: TRBV14; abundance: .; CDR3nt: TGTGCCAGCAGCCAGGCACGGACCCAGTACTTC; CDR3aa: CASSQARTQYF
d_gene: TRBD2; j_gene: TRBJ2-3; v_gene: TRBV6-6; abundance: .; CDR3nt: TGTGCCAGCAGGGGAAGGACTAGCGGGGACACAGATACGCAGTATTTT; CDR3aa: CASRGRTSGDTDTQYF
d_gene: TRBD1; j_gene: TRBJ2-3; v_gene: TRBV7-8; abundance: .; CDR3nt: TGTGCCAGCAGGGACAGGAATGCCGATACGCAGTATTTT; CDR3aa: CASRDRNADTQYF
d_gene: TRBD1; j_gene: TRBJ1-5; v_gene: TRBV9; abundance: .; CDR3nt: TGTGCCAGCAGCGGCCAGGGGGCTAGTCAGCCCCAGCATTTT; CDR3aa: CASSGQGASQPQHF
d_gene: TRBD2; j_gene: TRBJ2-7; v_gene: TRBV27; abundance: .; CDR3nt: TGTGCCAGCAGTTTATCCCTAGCGGGGGCCTCCTACGAGCAGTACTTC; CDR3aa: CASSLSLAGASYEQYF
d_gene: TRBD1; j_gene: TRBJ2-6; v_gene: TRBV6-5; abundance: .; CDR3nt: TGTGCCAGCAGGGCAGGGGGTGGTGGGGCCAACGTCCTGACTTTC; CDR3aa: CASRAGGGGANVLTF
d_gene: .; j_gene: TRBJ2-2; v_gene: TRBV18; abundance: .; CDR3nt: TGTGCCAGCTCACCACCGGGGGGGCTCAGTCTTCTCGGCGGGGAGCTGTTTTTT; CDR3aa: CASSPPGGLSLLGGELFF
d_gene: .; j_gene: TRBJ2-3; v_gene: TRBV4-3; abundance: .; CDR3nt: TGCGCCAGCAGCTTAAAGGTTCTAGTCGAATACACAGATACGCAGTATTTT; CDR3aa: CASSLKVLVEYTDTQYF
d_gene: TRBD1; j_gene: TRBJ1-5; v_gene: TRBV25-1; abundance: .; CDR3nt: TGTGCCAGCAGTGAGGCAGGGGGTAATCAGCCCCAGCATTTT; CDR3aa: CASSEAGGNQPQHF
d_gene: .; j_gene: TRBJ2-7; v_gene: TRBV5-4; abundance: .; CDR3nt: TGTGCCAGCAGCTTGGCGGCGACCCAGGGCTACGAGCAGTACTTC; CDR3aa: CASSLAATQGYEQYF
d_gene: TRBD2; j_gene: TRBJ2-1; v_gene: TRBV19; abundance: .; CDR3nt: TGTGCCAGTACGTGGGGGGGTGGGACCTACAATGAGCAGTTCTTC; CDR3aa: CASTWGGGTYNEQFF
d_gene: .; j_gene: TRBJ2-1; v_gene: TRBV7-8; abundance: few; CDR3nt: TGTGCCAGCAGGACGGGGGTGGCGGGGCACAATGAGCAGTTCTTC; CDR3aa: CASRTGVAGHNEQFF
d_gene: TRBD1; j_gene: TRBJ2-2; v_gene: TRBV9; abundance: .; CDR3nt: TGTGCCAGCAGCGCGCGACAGGGTCCCCCGAACACCGGGGAGCTGTTTTTT; CDR3aa: CASSARQGPPNTGELFF
d_gene: .; j_gene: TRBJ1-1; v_gene: TRBV11-2; abundance: .; CDR3nt: TGTGCCAGCAGGTCCCTTCCAGGGGTAATGAACACTGAAGCTTTCTTT; CDR3aa: CASRSLPGVMNTEAFF